This is a list of T cell receptor beta chains from one sample in a study of OX40 agonist ivuxolimab in advanced cancers. TCRdb's table, derived via immunoSEQ multiplex PCR, lists solely in-frame clones and lacks some. The data hold tens of thousands of clones, with around 89% observed a single time. The material was CD4+ or CD8+ T cells sorted from blood, obtained in a trial of the OX40 agonist ivuxolimab. These receptors were taken from an adult with an advanced solid tumor such as melanoma, head and neck, liver or kidney cancer. Both conserved end residues are trimmed from each CDR3. The order of the fields is V gene, CDR3 protein.

TRBV2	ASSEDRTAYEQY
TRBV28	ASSFPLYEQY
TRBV28	ASSPMFSANIQY
TRBV7-2	ASSLGLAGTYEQY
TRBV7-2	ASSLSPGLSSGNTIY
TRBV18	ASSRQTLRTSGDNEQF
TRBV7-6	ASSGGQGRAEAF
TRBV4-1	ASSQGQADTQY
TRBV19	ASSVARGLQETQY
TRBV11-2	ASSRGPLSSTDTQY
TRBV7-6	ASSLAGLAGGYNEQF
TRBV10-3	AVSGGYEQF
TRBV19	ASSMGTGGHQPQH
TRBV7-2	ASSLDLETQY
TRBV7-2	ASSRVQGNQPQH
TRBV5-4	ASSTDRGATNEKLF
TRBV5-1	ASSLVTGGYEQY
TRBV9	ASSPMPNTGELF
TRBV5-1	ASSLAGDRAYGYT
TRBV5-8	ASSFTSGSSYNEQF
TRBV27	ASSLSGRETQY
TRBV7-2	ASSPWGAGGETQY
TRBV20-1	SVKKRKQF
TRBV13	ASSLALRGDNTDTQY
TRBV28	ASSPTGAGNTGELF
TRBV11-2	ASSPRSYEQY
TRBV5-5	ASSLMSYEQY
TRBV6-4	ASSDSGTRAPIDEQF
TRBV14	ASSQDRYAETQY
TRBV9	ASSLERHPQGEQY